This T cell receptor (beta chain) emerged from a study of shared clonotypes between healthy human individuals. Study findings and constraints: Rarefaction curves obtained for sorted subsets showed sequencing incomplete despite large depth. Among donors, sharing of clonotypes was expected to be affected by sequencing depth.

Data came from immunoSEQ multiplex PCR; TCRdb stores just in-frame clones and leaves some out. Of about 1.1 million clones in the sample, about 72% were seen once. Details on this clone: Antigen specificity is unknown. The junction departs from the called germline gene at one end, perhaps through a read error.

Division of CD4+ cells produced a CD45RA+ naive subset and a CD45RA-negative memory subset. CDR3 length: 13 residues. Germline lookup yields CDR1 GTSNPN and CDR2 SVGIG (reference sequence). This chain connects TRBV30 to TRBJ2-1; no definite D call. This receptor was obtained from a man between 18 and 35 years old in good health. Some clones in this sample may be carry-over from other donors' samples. Sequencing used memory CD4+ T cells from PBMCs. The subset: CD45RA-negative fraction. The CDR3, as DNA: TGTGCCTGGGGTGTGGGCCCTTACAATGAGCAGTTCTTC. It codes for CAWGVGPYNEQFF.